This TCR beta chain was sequenced in a study of cytomegalovirus exposure and HLA in healthy donors. Study observations and caveats: Later on, analysis showed that most CMV-associated TCR beta chains appeared to be HLA-restricted. The authors later linked a missense DCLRE1C variant to TCR beta V- and J-gene trimming.

As regards this clone: Its antigen is unknown.

Germline assignment: CDR1 SGHRS and CDR2 YFSETQ. The CDR3 runs to 14 residues. Germline trimming cut 5 bases from V and 1 base from J; bases unmatched to any gene: 5. The PCR was carried out with 60 Vbeta primers and 13 Jbeta primers. Sequencing used immunoSEQ multiplex PCR; TCRdb keeps in-frame clones, though not all of them. The profile covers roughly 120,000 clones, with roughly 80% appearing a single time and 2.7% taken by the ten largest. The source of this sequence is a woman in her forties in good health and CMV-seropositive. What was sequenced was PBMCs. The chain has TRBV5-1 and TRBJ1-1, with 7 bases lining up with TRBD1. CDR3 bases: TGCGCCAGCAGATCGGGACAGACGAACACTGAAGCTTTCTTT. It codes for CASRSGQTNTEAFF.